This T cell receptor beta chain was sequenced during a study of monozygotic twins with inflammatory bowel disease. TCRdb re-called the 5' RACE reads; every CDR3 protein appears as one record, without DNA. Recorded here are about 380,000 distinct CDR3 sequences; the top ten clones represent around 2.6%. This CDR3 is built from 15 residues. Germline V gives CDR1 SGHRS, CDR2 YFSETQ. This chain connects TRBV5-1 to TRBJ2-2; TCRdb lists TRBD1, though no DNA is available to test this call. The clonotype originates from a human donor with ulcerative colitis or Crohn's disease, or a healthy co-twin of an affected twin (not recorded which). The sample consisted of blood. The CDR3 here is CASSLQGGDTGELFF.